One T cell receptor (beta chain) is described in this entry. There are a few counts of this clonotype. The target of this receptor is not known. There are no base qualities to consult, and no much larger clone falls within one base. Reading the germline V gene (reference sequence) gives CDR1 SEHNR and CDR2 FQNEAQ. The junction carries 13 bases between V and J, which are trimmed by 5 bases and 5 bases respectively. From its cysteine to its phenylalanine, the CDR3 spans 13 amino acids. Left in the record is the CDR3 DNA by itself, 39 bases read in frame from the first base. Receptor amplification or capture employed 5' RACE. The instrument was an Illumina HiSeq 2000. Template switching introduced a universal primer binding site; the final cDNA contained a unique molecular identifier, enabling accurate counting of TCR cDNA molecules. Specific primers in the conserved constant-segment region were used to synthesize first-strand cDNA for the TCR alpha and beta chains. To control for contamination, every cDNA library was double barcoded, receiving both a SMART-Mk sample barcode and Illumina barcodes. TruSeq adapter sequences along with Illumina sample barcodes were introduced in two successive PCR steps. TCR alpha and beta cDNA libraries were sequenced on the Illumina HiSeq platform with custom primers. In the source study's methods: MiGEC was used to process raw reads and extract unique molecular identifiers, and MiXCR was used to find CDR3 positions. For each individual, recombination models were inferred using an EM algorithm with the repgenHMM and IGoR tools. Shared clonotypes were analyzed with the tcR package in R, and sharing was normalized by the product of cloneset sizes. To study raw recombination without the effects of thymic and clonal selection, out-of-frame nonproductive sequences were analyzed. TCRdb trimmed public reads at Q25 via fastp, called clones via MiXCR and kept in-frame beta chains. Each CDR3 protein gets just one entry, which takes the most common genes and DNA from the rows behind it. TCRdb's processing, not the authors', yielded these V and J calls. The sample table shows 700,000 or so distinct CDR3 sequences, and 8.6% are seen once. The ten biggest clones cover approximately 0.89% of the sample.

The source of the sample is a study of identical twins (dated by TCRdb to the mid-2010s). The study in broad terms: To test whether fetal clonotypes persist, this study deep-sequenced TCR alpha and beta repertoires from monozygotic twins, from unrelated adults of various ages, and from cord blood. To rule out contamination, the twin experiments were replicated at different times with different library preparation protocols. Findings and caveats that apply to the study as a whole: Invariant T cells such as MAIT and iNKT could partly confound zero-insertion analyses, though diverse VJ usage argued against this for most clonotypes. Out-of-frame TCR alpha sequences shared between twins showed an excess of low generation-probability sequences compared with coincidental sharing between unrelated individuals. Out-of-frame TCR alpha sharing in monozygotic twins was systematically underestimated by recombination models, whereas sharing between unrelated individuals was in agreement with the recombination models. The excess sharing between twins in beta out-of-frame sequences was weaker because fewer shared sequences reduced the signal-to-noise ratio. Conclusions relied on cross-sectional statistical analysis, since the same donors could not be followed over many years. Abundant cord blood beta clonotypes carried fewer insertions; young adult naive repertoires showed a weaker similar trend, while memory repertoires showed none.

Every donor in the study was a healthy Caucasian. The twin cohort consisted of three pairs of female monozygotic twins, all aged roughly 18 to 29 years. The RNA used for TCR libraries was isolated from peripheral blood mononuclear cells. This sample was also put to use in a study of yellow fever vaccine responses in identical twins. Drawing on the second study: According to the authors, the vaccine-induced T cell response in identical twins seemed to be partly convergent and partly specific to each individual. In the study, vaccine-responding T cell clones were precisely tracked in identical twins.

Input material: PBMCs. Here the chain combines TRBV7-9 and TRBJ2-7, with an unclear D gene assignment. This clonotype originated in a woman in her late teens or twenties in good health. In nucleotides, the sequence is TGTGCCAGCAGCCTCTCGTACCGGGACGAGCAGTACTTC. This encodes CASSLSYRDEQYF.